This passage covers 14 T cell receptor beta chains from one sample sequenced in a study of CD8 T cells in ankylosing spondylitis. MiXCR, applied by TCRdb to the 5' RACE reads, yields one record per CDR3 protein. Of about 270,000 distinct CDR3 sequences listed, 30% to 40% are singletons. Sequencing used blood, either unsorted or a sorted T cell fraction (not recorded which). The receptors were gathered from a male donor with ankylosing spondylitis or in good health (not recorded which).

The V gene is TRBV11-2, the J gene TRBJ2-4, with 10 bases matching TRBD2. Germline CDR1 SGHAT, CDR2 FQNNGV. The V segment lost 5 bases and the J segment 8 bases; nucleotides outside the gene matches: 9. The CDR3 has 15 amino acids. The CDR3 coding sequence is TGTGCCAGCAGCCTACGAGCGGGGGGGTTTGACATTCAGTACTTC. Its translation: CASSLRAGGFDIQYF.

This sequence joins TRBV27 and TRBJ2-5; D not resolved. There are 12 residues in the CDR3. From germline, CDR1 is MNHEY and CDR2 SMNVEV (reference sequence). The ends were cut back, 6 bases at V and 6 bases at J, with 11 bases in the middle. The CDR3 sequence: CASRDPQKTQYF. In DNA, the CDR3 is TGTGCCAGCAGGGATCCCCAGAAGACCCAGTACTTC.

The V and J genes are TRBV2 and TRBJ2-3; 7 bases map to TRBD2. Losses at the gene ends were 8 bases for V and 5 bases for J; bases not matched to a gene: 7. Germline V gene lookup returns CDR1 SNHLY and CDR2 FYNNEI. This CDR3 has 13 amino acids. In DNA form, the CDR3 reads TGTGCCAGCGGTGGGATAGCGGGAGATACGCAGTATTTT. Translation gives CASGGIAGDTQYF.

The rearrangement uses TRBV27 and TRBJ2-1; 8 nucleotides line up with TRBD2. Germline V gene sequence: CDR1 MNHEY, CDR2 SMNVEV (reference sequence). This CDR3 is built from 15 residues. V was clipped by 0 bases and J by 2 bases; unmatched bases: 0. DNA for the CDR3: TGTGCCAGCAGTTTATCGCGGGGGGCCTACAATGAGCAGTTCTTC. This translates into CASSLSRGAYNEQFF.

In the case of this clonotype: This may come from a read error, since a much larger clone is one base off. The CDR3 coding sequence is TGTGCCAGCGAGGGGTCTGGACAGGGCATTCCCCATCATTTT. Protein product: CASEGSGQGIPHHF. The chain joins TRBV12-3 or TRBV12-4 to TRBJ1-5, with 8 nucleotides matching TRBD1. This CDR3 is 14 amino acids long.

The V and J genes are TRBV6-2 or TRBV6-3 and TRBJ1-2; tentatively, D is TRBD1 (6 bases). This CDR3 spans 11 amino acids. Looked up from germline, CDR1 is MNHEY and CDR2 is SVGEGT. Deletions cut 6 bases from V and 13 bases from J, with 15 bases between. The CDR3 protein is CASSQGHRTTF. The CDR3 bases are TGTGCCAGCAGCCAGGGGCACAGGACCACCTTC.

The chain carries TRBV12-3 or TRBV12-4 and TRBJ2-7; perhaps TRBD1 as D (6 bases). Trimming cost V 6 bases and J 3 bases, with 9 bases left between them. The CDR3 runs to 12 residues. Here the CDR3 reads CASRQGFYEQYF. CDR3 DNA sequence: TGTGCCAGCAGACAGGGCTTCTACGAGCAGTACTTC.

The V call is TRBV20-1, the J call TRBJ1-2; D not certain. Looked up from germline, CDR1 is DFQATT and CDR2 is SNEGSKA (reference sequence). The V gene lost 0 bases and the J gene lost 2 bases, with 7 bases spanning the gap. This CDR3 spans 13 amino acids. DNA for the CDR3: TGCAGTGCTAGAGATCTTCCGAACTATGGCTACACCTTC. Protein: CSARDLPNYGYTF.

The rearrangement joins TRBV5-5 to TRBJ2-1; D not resolved. V lost 1 base to trimming and J lost 9 bases, with 14 bases between them. CDR1 and CDR2 (germline): SGHKS, YYEKEE (reference sequence). CDR3 length equals 14 residues. In nucleotides, the CDR3 is TGTGCCAGCAGCTTGTCGTTGGCGGTCGGTGAGCAGTTCTTC. It is translated as CASSLSLAVGEQFF.

The V and J genes are TRBV12-3 or TRBV12-4 and TRBJ2-1; no clear D. V lost 6 bases to trimming and J lost 10 bases, with 16 bases between them. The CDR3 extends over 13 amino acids. This CDR3 is CASRTYNPLEQFF. CDR3 bases: TGTGCCAGCAGAACGTATAACCCCTTGGAGCAGTTCTTC.

In its sample, this clonotype was seen a few times. The chain uses TRBV20-1 and TRBJ2-3, with 8 bases matching TRBD1. Germline V CDR1 and CDR2: DFQATT, SNEGSKA (reference sequence). This CDR3 comprises 14 residues. V lost 3 bases, J lost 5 bases, and 7 bases stayed unmatched. The CDR3 sequence is CSASDRGSEDTQYF. The CDR3 region has the DNA TGCAGTGCTAGTGACAGGGGATCCGAAGATACGCAGTATTTT.

This clonotype came up a few times. The J gene is TRBJ2-1, the V gene TRBV7-6; tentatively, D is TRBD2 (5 bases). Germline values: CDR1 SGHVS, CDR2 FNYEAQ. The CDR3 loop spans 15 amino acids. The ends were cut back, 1 base at V and 4 bases at J, with 11 bases in the middle. The CDR3 DNA is TGTGCCAGCAGCTTAGGGACTCCCCTTTACAATGAGCAGTTCTTC. Amino acids: CASSLGTPLYNEQFF. Full variable domain (missing parts from reference TRBV7-6 and TRBJ2-1): GAGVSQSPRYKVTKRGQDVALRCDPISGHVSLYWYRQALGQGPEFLTYFNYEAQQDKSGLPNDRFSAERPEGSISTLTIQRTEQRDSAMYRCASSLGTPLYNEQFFGPGTRLTVL.

The chain carries TRBV20-1 and TRBJ2-4; weak D call: TRBD2 (6 bases). The germline V gene has CDR1 DFQATT and CDR2 SNEGSKA (reference sequence). Trimming stripped 6 bases from V and 2 bases from J, with 14 bases between. The CDR3 is 14 residues long. The CDR3 bases are TGCAGTGCCGGAGGGGTGGGAACCAAAAACATTCAGTACTTC. Encoded protein: CSAGGVGTKNIQYF.

The chain couples TRBV20-1 to TRBJ2-2; D may be TRBD2 (7 bases). V shed 0 bases and J shed 1 base, with 15 bases lying between them. The CDR3 is 17 residues long. Per the germline V gene, CDR1 is DFQATT and CDR2 is SNEGSKA (reference sequence). CDR3 region: CSARDPWGGLNTGELFF. CDR3 in DNA: TGCAGTGCTAGAGATCCCTGGGGGGGCTTGAACACCGGGGAGCTGTTTTTT.